The sequence of this T cell receptor beta chain was determined in a study of CD8 T cells in Susac syndrome. FACS enriched CD8+ TEMRA cells, while bulk CD8+ and CD4+ were negatively isolated. The CDR3 spans 14 residues. J was trimmed by 3 bases and V by 3 bases; bases with no gene match: 4. Germline CDR1 reads LNHDA; CDR2 reads SQIVND (reference sequence). When the RNA was reverse transcribed, random hexamers were used with an input of roughly 0.45 to 1 ug. Amplification of TCR beta CDR3 across 54 Vbeta and 13 Jbeta was performed with immunoSEQ multiplex PCR. TCRdb reprocessed the immunoSEQ multiplex PCR reads with MiXCR, giving one entry per CDR3 protein. The repertoire has about 130,000 distinct CDR3 sequences, around nine tenths of them found once; the top ten carry over 0.2%.

This sequence was found in a human donor with multiple sclerosis. The sequencing input was CD8+ T cells from PBMCs. The chain carries TRBV19 and TRBJ2-7; 8 bases agree with TRBD2. In DNA, the CDR3 is TGTGCCAGTAGTATGGCCGGGACTAGCTACGAGCAGTACTTC. This codes for CASSMAGTSYEQYF.